The 22 T cell receptor beta chains below come from one sample, sequenced in a study of control samples from healthy donors and cancer patients. Sequencing was performed with immunoSEQ multiplex PCR; in TCRdb, only in-frame clones are kept and a portion is missing. The sample contains roughly 120,000 clones, roughly 91% of which appear only once. Sequencing was performed on PBMCs. Every receptor here comes from a man in his fifties with head and neck cancer.

The chain combines TRBV7-2 with TRBJ1-6; D is uncertain. Germline CDR1 SGHTA, CDR2 FQGNSA. The CDR3 runs to 13 residues. The V gene lost 6 bases and the J gene lost 10 bases, with 13 bases spanning the gap. CDR3 nucleotide sequence: TGTGCCAGCAGAATAAAAGGAGGCTCACCCCTCCACTTT. It is translated as CASRIKGGSPLHF.

This chain connects TRBV18 to TRBJ1-2; no definite D call. Between the trimmed V and J ends, which lost 3 bases and 5 bases, there was a span of 13 bases. This CDR3 spans 14 amino acids. CDR1 KGHSH and CDR2 LQKENI come from the germline V gene. CDR3 nucleotide sequence: TGTGCCAGCTCACCGGACGGGGTAGGGTATGGCTACACCTTC. It yields the protein CASSPDGVGYGYTF. The whole variable domain, remainder taken from reference TRBV18 and TRBJ1-2, is NAGVMQNPRHLVRRRGQEARLRCSPMKGHSHVYWYRQLPEEGLKFMVYLQKENIIDESGMPKERFSAEFPKEGPSILRIQQVVRGDSAAYFCASSPDGVGYGYTFGSGTRLTVV.

Regarding this clone: Germline is not matched at one junction end, which may reflect a read error. The rearrangement links TRBV3-1 (or the pseudogene TRBV3-2) to TRBJ2-7; D uncertain. Germline V lookup: CDR1 LGHDT, CDR2 YNNKEL (reference sequence). The CDR3 extends over 16 amino acids. CDR3 bases: TGTGTCAGCAGCCAATCCCTAGACTCCCGCTCCTACGAGCAGTACTTC. This sequence encodes CVSSQSLDSRSYEQYF.

This clone came up once. V is TRBV28 and J is TRBJ1-1; D might be TRBD1 (5 bases). The CDR3 is 13 amino acids. Germline loops: CDR1 MDHEN, CDR2 SYDVKM. V shed 7 bases and J shed 4 bases, with 13 bases lying between them. The CDR3 region is CASKVKGPTEAFF. As DNA, the CDR3 is TGTGCCAGCAAAGTTAAGGGGCCCACTGAAGCTTTCTTT.

This chain joins TRBV18 and TRBJ2-7; TRBD2 might be the D (6 bases). Trimming stripped 5 bases from V and 2 bases from J, with 13 bases between. CDR3 length: 14 residues. The V gene's germline CDR1 is KGHSH and CDR2 LQKENI. CDR3 DNA: TGTGCCAGCTCAACGGTACCGGGGGCCTACGAGCAGTACTTC. The encoded protein is CASSTVPGAYEQYF.

The CDR3 loop reads CASSLLAGGSNEQFF. In nucleotides, the CDR3 is TGTGCCAGCAGTTTACTAGCGGGGGGATCTAATGAGCAGTTCTTC. V usage is TRBV28 and J usage is TRBJ2-1, with 11 bases fitting TRBD2. Germline CDR1 and CDR2: MDHEN and SYDVKM. The CDR3 is made up of 15 amino acids. The V and J ends lost 2 bases and 7 bases, in that order; junction bases with no gene match: 4. The whole variable domain, remainder taken from reference TRBV28 and TRBJ2-1, is DVKVTQSSRYLVKRTGEKVFLECVQDMDHENMFWYRQDPGLGLRLIYFSYDVKMKEKGDIPEGYSVSREKKERFSLILESASTNQTSMYLCASSLLAGGSNEQFFGPGTRLTVL.

The V and J genes are TRBV29-1 and TRBJ1-4; 8 bases fit TRBD1. Unmatched junction bases numbered 10, after V lost 7 bases and J lost 3 bases. Germline V gene lookup returns CDR1 SQVTM and CDR2 ANQGSEA. The CDR3 loop spans 15 amino acids. The CDR3 DNA reads TGCAGCGCTGCCCCCCAGGGGGCGGCTAATGAAAAACTGTTTTTT. Amino acid sequence: CSAAPQGAANEKLFF.

The table lists this clone with a few counts. This chain joins TRBV5-1 and TRBJ1-5; 12 bases are a match to TRBD1. Germline CDR1 SGHRS, CDR2 YFSETQ. This CDR3 comprises 14 residues. V gave up 2 bases and J gave up 8 bases; unmatched junction bases: 2. CDR3 in amino acids: CASSFGTGGEPQHF. The CDR3 DNA sequence: TGCGCCAGCAGCTTCGGGACAGGGGGCGAGCCCCAGCATTTT.

The V call is TRBV7-2, the J call TRBJ1-6; a weak D match, TRBD1 (6 bases). The CDR3 is 16 residues long. Germline CDR1 is SGHTA and CDR2 is FQGNSA. The ends were cut back, 7 bases at V and 9 bases at J, with 22 bases in the middle. The CDR3 region has the DNA TGTGCCAGCACCCTGACAGGCGGTGTTTCTGGTTCACCCCTCCACTTT. Amino acid sequence: CASTLTGGVSGSPLHF.

The chain employs TRBV19 and TRBJ2-2; 9 bases line up with TRBD1. The germline V gene has CDR1 LNHDA and CDR2 SQIVND (reference sequence). J lost 4 bases, V lost 8 bases, and 5 bases had no gene match. This CDR3 has 14 amino acids. In DNA, the CDR3 is TGTGCCAGTGGGACAGGGTTGGGCACCGGGGAGCTGTTTTTT. Translating it yields CASGTGLGTGELFF.

V and J are TRBV19 and TRBJ2-5; D is uncertain. This CDR3 spans 14 amino acids. Germline V gene sequence: CDR1 LNHDA, CDR2 SQIVND (reference sequence). Trimming left V 5 bases short and J 5 bases short, with 15 bases between. The CDR3 loop reads CASSAEGFYETQYF. For the CDR3, the DNA is TGTGCCAGTAGTGCGGAAGGGTTTTACGAGACCCAGTACTTC.

The chain joins TRBV5-1 to TRBJ1-1, with D tentatively TRBD1 (6 bases). Germline V gives CDR1 SGHRS, CDR2 YFSETQ. Trimming stripped 4 bases from V and 4 bases from J, with 14 bases between. This CDR3 spans 14 amino acids. CDR3 region: CASSRGSPATEAFF. Here the CDR3 DNA reads TGCGCCAGCAGCAGGGGGAGTCCGGCCACTGAAGCTTTCTTT.

J is TRBJ1-1 and V is TRBV9; 7 positions match TRBD1. CDR1 is SGDLS and CDR2 is YYNGEE in the germline V gene. V dropped 3 bases and J dropped 3; count of bases not matched to a gene: 5. CDR3 length: 14 residues. CDR3 protein: CASSGDRGDTEAFF. The CDR3 region has the DNA TGTGCCAGCAGCGGGGACAGAGGGGACACTGAAGCTTTCTTT.

This chain uses TRBV6-5 with TRBJ2-7; 12 bases line up with TRBD2. Trimming at V came to 0 bases and at J to 5 bases, leaving 5 bases not matched to a gene. Germline V gene data show CDR1 as MNHEY and CDR2 as SVGAGI. The CDR3 totals 16 residues. The CDR3 DNA is TGTGCCAGCAGTTACTCCGGACTAGCGGGAATCCACGAGCAGTACTTC. This codes for CASSYSGLAGIHEQYF.

The chain combines TRBV19 with TRBJ1-5; unclear D gene. The CDR3 runs 16 residues. The germline V and J ends were trimmed by 0 bases and 3 bases, with 12 bases remaining between them. The germline gives CDR1 LNHDA, CDR2 SQIVND (reference sequence). The CDR3 sequence is CASSIDARRPNQPQHF. DNA for the CDR3: TGTGCCAGTAGTATAGACGCCAGGAGGCCCAATCAGCCCCAGCATTTT.

The chain combines TRBV7-9 with TRBJ1-2; D is ambiguous. CDR1 is SEHNR and CDR2 is FQNEAQ in the germline V gene (reference sequence). The CDR3 spans 14 residues. V lost 0 bases to trimming and J lost 3 bases, with 8 bases between them. Here the CDR3 DNA reads TGTGCCAGCAGCTTAGCAGGCGGCGACTATGGCTACACCTTC. This sequence encodes CASSLAGGDYGYTF. The full variable domain, its missing parts supplied by reference TRBV7-9 and TRBJ1-2, is DTGVSQNPRHKITKRGQNVTFRCDPISEHNRLYWYRQTLGQGPEFLTYFQNEAQLEKSRLLSDRFSAERPKGSFSTLEIQRTEQGDSAMYLCASSLAGGDYGYTFGSGTRLTVV.

The chain employs TRBV20-1 and TRBJ2-3, with a tentative D call TRBD2 (5 bases). CDR1 and CDR2 from the germline V gene are DFQATT and SNEGSKA (reference sequence). V was shortened by 3 bases and J by 4 bases, with 8 bases between the two germline ends. The CDR3 loop spans 12 amino acids. The CDR3 region is CSASWGADTQYF. DNA of the CDR3: TGCAGTGCTAGTTGGGGAGCAGATACGCAGTATTTT.

The chain employs TRBV29-1 and TRBJ2-7; 9 nucleotides line up with TRBD2. J gave up 0 bases and V 2 bases, and 2 bases lay outside the gene matches. The V gene's germline CDR1 is SQVTM and CDR2 ANQGSEA. This CDR3 contains 14 residues. DNA of the CDR3: TGCAGCGTTGAAACAGCGGGGGGCTCCTACGAGCAGTACTTC. Translated: CSVETAGGSYEQYF.

V is TRBV5-1 and J is TRBJ2-1; 9 nucleotides align to TRBD2. The length of the CDR3 is 16 residues. CDR1 is SGHRS, CDR2 YFSETQ, per germline. J was trimmed by 8 bases and V by 0 bases; bases with no gene match: 9. CDR3 loop: CASSLARGSGGDEQFF. CDR3 coding DNA: TGCGCCAGCAGCTTGGCCAGAGGTAGCGGGGGCGATGAGCAGTTCTTC.

The gene calls are TRBV9 and TRBJ2-5; D is perhaps TRBD1 or TRBD2 (5 bases each). This CDR3 region has 14 residues. Trimming removed 2 bases from V and 1 base from J, with 9 bases in between. Germline V gene data show CDR1 as SGDLS and CDR2 as YYNGEE. The CDR3 loop reads CASSVLGGQETQYF. The CDR3 nucleotides read TGTGCCAGCAGCGTCCTTGGGGGCCAAGAGACCCAGTACTTC.

With respect to this clone: One end of the junction fails to match germline, which may point to a read error. The J gene is TRBJ2-2, the V gene TRBV9; a weak D match, TRBD2 (5 bases). CDR3 length: 15 residues. CDR1 SGDLS and CDR2 YYNGEE come from the germline V gene. The CDR3: CASSVRLREHRGAVF. The CDR3 DNA is TGTGCCAGCAGCGTTAGACTACGCGAACACCGGGGAGCTGTTTTT.

The chain recombines TRBV7-2 with TRBJ2-1; TRBD2 matches at 9 bases. The CDR3 consists of 18 residues. J was trimmed by 2 bases and V by 4 bases; bases with no gene match: 12. In germline, CDR1 is SGHTA, CDR2 FQGNSA. The CDR3 region is CASSSYGRGGGAYNEQFF. CDR3 in DNA: TGTGCCAGCAGCTCCTACGGCCGAGGCGGGGGGGCCTACAATGAGCAGTTCTTC.